Following are 27 T cell receptor beta chains from one sample sequenced in a study of spatial heterogeneity in lung cancer. TCRdb used MiXCR to reprocess the 5' RACE reads, holding one entry per CDR3 protein. The profile shows tens of thousands of distinct CDR3 sequences, 7.4% of them singletons. Regarding time point: blood at routine non-recurrence follow-up after resection. Sequencing covered unsorted whole RNA taken from tumor, nontumor lung or frozen PBMC. Sequencing was performed on PBMCs, taken at follow-up. These receptor sequences come from a female donor with early-stage non-small cell lung cancer.

This clonotype was seen many times. The chain uses TRBV12-3 or TRBV12-4 and TRBJ2-5; 13 bases map to TRBD2. This CDR3 has 15 amino acids. After removal of 6 bases from V and 1 base from J, the junction contained 2 bases not matched to a gene. The CDR3 nucleotides read TGTGCCAGCAGGCGACTAGCGGGGGGCCAAGAGACCCAGTACTTC. This translates into CASRRLAGGQETQYF.

This clonotype appeared many times. The chain has TRBV5-1 and TRBJ2-5, with 12 bases that match TRBD2. CDR3 length equals 15 residues. With 3 bases clipped from V and 5 bases from J, the junction kept 5 bases outside the gene matches. Germline CDR1 SGHRS, CDR2 YFSETQ. Here the CDR3 reads CASSSGLAGLETQYF. The CDR3 DNA sequence: TGCGCCAGCAGCTCTGGACTAGCGGGGTTGGAGACCCAGTACTTC.

This clonotype appeared many times. V and J are TRBV29-1 and TRBJ1-2, with D hard to call. This CDR3 comprises 12 residues. The V and J ends lost 2 bases and 4 bases respectively, with 8 bases between them. The V gene's germline CDR1 is SQVTM and CDR2 ANQGSEA. The CDR3 nucleotides are TGCAGCGTTGAAATAGCCACCTATGGCTACACCTTC. Residues: CSVEIATYGYTF.

This clonotype occurred a few times. As DNA, the CDR3 is TGCAGTGCAATAGCGGGGTCCTACAATGAGCAGTTCTTC. Its protein product is CSAIAGSYNEQFF. The rearrangement links TRBV20-1 to TRBJ2-1; 8 positions match TRBD2. The V gene end was trimmed by 6 bases and the J gene end by 1 base; junction bases not matched to a gene: 2. This CDR3 spans 13 amino acids. Germline-derived CDR1 and CDR2 are DFQATT and SNEGSKA (reference sequence).

There are a few counts of this clonotype. The gene calls are TRBV12-3 or TRBV12-4 and TRBJ2-5, with 12 bases lining up with TRBD2. V lost 6 bases to trimming and J lost 2 bases; unmatched junction nucleotides: 7. The CDR3 is 16 amino acids. CDR3 DNA: TGTGCCAGCAGCATTACACTAGCGGGGGGTCAAGAGACCCAGTACTTC. It codes for CASSITLAGGQETQYF.

This clonotype was seen a few times. This sequence joins TRBV7-8 and TRBJ1-4; D remains unclear. The CDR3 runs to 13 residues. V lost 5 bases, J lost 12 bases, and 16 bases lay in between. Per germline, CDR1 SGHVS and CDR2 FQNEAQ. The chain's CDR3 is CASSLKGPEELFF. The CDR3 nucleotides read TGTGCCAGCAGCCTGAAAGGGCCAGAGGAACTGTTTTTT. Using reference TRBV7-8 and TRBJ1-4 for the parts outside the CDR3, the full variable domain is GAGVSQSPRYKVAKRGQDVALRCDPISGHVSLFWYQQALGQGPEFLTYFQNEAQLDKSGLPSDRFFAERPEGSVSTLKIQRTQQEDSAVYLCASSLKGPEELFFGSGTQLSVL.

This clonotype was seen at least ten times. This rearrangement joins TRBV29-1 to TRBJ1-1, with D hard to call. This CDR3 contains 13 residues. The germline CDR1 and CDR2 sequences are SQVTM and ANQGSEA. Trimming removed 4 bases from V and 3 bases from J, with 12 bases in between. CDR3 sequence (DNA): TGCAGCGTTGCTCGTTCCGGGGACACTGAAGCTTTCTTT. Amino acids: CSVARSGDTEAFF.

The chain links TRBV5-1 to TRBJ1-1; no definite D call. V lost 4 bases and J 0 bases, leaving 16 bases between the germline ends. This CDR3 contains 16 residues. Germline V gene sequence: CDR1 SGHRS, CDR2 YFSETQ. In DNA, the CDR3 is TGCGCCAGCAGCCAATTTGGCGGCAGCTTGAACACTGAAGCTTTCTTT. Its translation: CASSQFGGSLNTEAFF.

V is TRBV14 and J is TRBJ2-1; D not certain. V was shortened by 0 bases and J by 6 bases, with 6 bases between the two germline ends. The CDR3 is made up of 13 amino acids. CDR1 SGHDN and CDR2 FVKESK come from the germline V gene. Written as DNA, the CDR3 is TGTGCCAGCAGCCAAGATAATAGCAATGAGCAGTTCTTC. It yields the protein CASSQDNSNEQFF. Looking up the rest from reference TRBV14 and TRBJ2-1 gives the full variable domain: EAGVTQFPSHSVIEKGQTVTLRCDPISGHDNLYWYRRVMGKEIKFLLHFVKESKQDESGMPNNRFLAERTGGTYSTLKVQPAELEDSGVYFCASSQDNSNEQFFGPGTRLTVL.

This clonotype was picked up a small number of times. J is TRBJ2-7 and V is TRBV27; D uncertain. V dropped 2 bases and J dropped 3 bases, with 14 bases sitting between them. Germline CDR1 MNHEY, CDR2 SMNVEV (reference sequence). CDR3 length equals 15 residues. CDR3 sequence reads: CASSLKYPSDYEQYF. In DNA form, the CDR3 reads TGTGCCAGCAGTTTAAAATATCCCAGTGACTACGAGCAGTACTTC.

This clonotype was seen repeatedly, ten times or more. The rearrangement uses TRBV10-1 and TRBJ2-7; D not resolved. The germline gives CDR1 WNHNN, CDR2 SYGVQD (reference sequence). Trimming took 6 bases from V and 0 from J, leaving 9 bases between them. CDR3 length: 13 residues. The CDR3 sequence: CASSYGPSYEQYF. DNA for the CDR3: TGCGCCAGCAGCTATGGACCCTCCTACGAGCAGTACTTC.

This clonotype was recorded at least ten times. The chain has TRBV20-1 and TRBJ2-7; D unclear. CDR1 is DFQATT and CDR2 is SNEGSKA in the germline V gene (reference sequence). Trimming stripped 5 bases from V and 0 bases from J, with 8 bases between. The CDR3 runs to 12 residues. CDR3 DNA sequence: TGCAGTGCTGAACGAAGCTCCTACGAGCAGTACTTC. Its protein product is CSAERSSYEQYF.

The sample holds many counts of this clonotype. This sequence joins TRBV7-3 and TRBJ2-7, with D possibly matching TRBD2 (6 bases). V was clipped by 5 bases and J by 0 bases, with 11 bases between them. The CDR3 is made up of 14 amino acids. Germline V gene lookup returns CDR1 SGHTA and CDR2 FQGTGA. This CDR3 reads CASSKRRDSYEQYF. CDR3 sequence (DNA): TGTGCCAGCAGCAAAAGGAGGGACTCCTACGAGCAGTACTTC.

The J gene is TRBJ2-7, the V gene TRBV5-4, with 8 bases aligning to TRBD2. The CDR3 has 15 amino acids. J lost 2 bases, V lost 3 bases, and 7 bases had no gene match. Germline assignment: CDR1 SGHNT and CDR2 YYREEE (reference sequence). The CDR3, as DNA: TGTGCCAGCAGCTCACAGCGGGGGCTTCCCTACGAGCAGTACTTC. The encoded protein is CASSSQRGLPYEQYF.

This clonotype was seen many times. The chain has TRBV30 and TRBJ2-2; unclear D gene. The V end lost 4 bases, the J end lost 0 bases, and 24 bases lay between the germline ends. Looked up from germline, CDR1 is GTSNPN and CDR2 is SVGIG (reference sequence). The CDR3 covers 19 residues. As DNA, the CDR3 is TGTGCCTGGACCGACTTACTCTCGGGCTTTTTGTCGAACACCGGGGAGCTGTTTTTT. This translates into CAWTDLLSGFLSNTGELFF.

V usage is TRBV5-6 and J usage is TRBJ2-7; TRBD1 might be the D (6 bases). The CDR3 sequence is 13 residues long. V lost 4 bases, J lost 3 bases, and 11 bases lay in between. In germline, CDR1 is SGHDT, CDR2 YYEEEE. The CDR3 nucleotides are TGTGCCAGCAGCGGGTCGGACAGCTACGAGCAGTACTTC. As protein: CASSGSDSYEQYF.

This clonotype was seen a handful of times. The chain uses TRBV6-5 and TRBJ1-1, with D possibly TRBD1 on 5 matching bases. The CDR3 consists of 15 residues. Germline-derived CDR1 and CDR2 are MNHEY and SVGAGI. V dropped 2 bases and J dropped 4 bases, with 14 bases sitting between them. CDR3 residues: CASSYIRVGATEAFF. CDR3 coding DNA: TGTGCCAGCAGTTACATTAGGGTCGGGGCCACTGAAGCTTTCTTT.

This clonotype occurred many times. The rearrangement links TRBV7-2 to TRBJ2-7; 11 bases fit TRBD1. Losses at the gene ends were 5 bases for V and 5 bases for J; bases not matched to a gene: 8. Germline CDR1 SGHTA, CDR2 FQGNSA. The CDR3 consists of 15 residues. The CDR3 nucleotides read TGTGCCAGCAGCATCACGGGACAGGGGGTGGACGAGCAGTACTTC. It specifies CASSITGQGVDEQYF.

This clonotype showed up many times. This chain connects TRBV20-1 to TRBJ1-2; 9 bases align to TRBD1. The CDR3 spans 13 residues. The V and J ends lost 3 bases and 5 bases, in that order; junction bases with no gene match: 4. Germline V gene data show CDR1 as DFQATT and CDR2 as SNEGSKA (reference sequence). The CDR3 spells CSASRDRVYGYTF. As DNA, the CDR3 is TGCAGTGCTAGTCGGGACAGGGTGTATGGCTACACCTTC.

This clonotype was seen repeatedly, ten times or more. This chain uses TRBV6-6 with TRBJ2-3, with unresolved D. Per the germline V gene, CDR1 is MNHNY and CDR2 is SVGAGI (reference sequence). V lost 7 bases and J 4 bases, leaving 6 bases between the germline ends. This CDR3 has 11 residues. CDR3 coding DNA: TGTGCCAGCATAAGCCCAGATACGCAGTATTTT. It codes for CASISPDTQYF.

This clonotype was seen many times. The chain joins TRBV6-1 to TRBJ1-5; D is ambiguous. This CDR3 is 15 amino acids long. Trimming removed 3 bases from V and 4 bases from J, with 13 bases in between. Per the germline V gene, CDR1 is MNHNS and CDR2 is SASEGT. As DNA, the CDR3 is TGTGCCAGCAGTGAGGGCAGCTTCATTAATCAGCCCCAGCATTTT. Residues: CASSEGSFINQPQHF.

The rearrangement uses TRBV5-6 and TRBJ1-5, with D unclear. The germline gives CDR1 SGHDT, CDR2 YYEEEE. V gave up 1 base and J gave up 3 bases, with 11 bases separating them. This CDR3 is built from 15 residues. The CDR3 is CASSLFGRPNQPQHF. For the CDR3, the DNA is TGTGCCAGCAGCTTGTTCGGCAGGCCCAATCAGCCCCAGCATTTT.

This clonotype was counted ten times or more. CDR3: CASTPGGRTYEQYF. CDR3 bases: TGTGCCAGCACCCCTGGGGGGAGGACCTACGAGCAGTACTTC. J is TRBJ2-7 and V is TRBV6-5; tentative D call: TRBD2 (6 bases). CDR1 and CDR2 (germline): MNHEY, SVGAGI. This CDR3 region has 14 residues. Trimming pared 7 bases from V and 2 bases from J, leaving 15 bases between.

This clonotype was recorded a few times. The chain joins TRBV7-2 to TRBJ1-2; 8 bases agree with TRBD1. There are 15 residues in the CDR3. J lost 2 bases, V lost 5 bases, and 7 bases had no gene match. Germline V gene sequence: CDR1 SGHTA, CDR2 FQGNSA. CDR3 sequence: CASSLHRGNNYGYTF. For the CDR3, the DNA is TGTGCCAGCAGCCTACACAGGGGGAACAACTATGGCTACACCTTC.

The rearrangement joins TRBV30 to TRBJ2-3; D is tentatively TRBD1 or TRBD2 (5 bases each). Trimming took 1 base from V and 4 from J, leaving 6 bases between them. The CDR3 is 12 residues long. CDR1 is GTSNPN, CDR2 SVGIG, per germline (reference sequence). Here the CDR3 reads CAWSAGPDTQYF. The CDR3 bases are TGTGCCTGGAGTGCGGGGCCAGATACGCAGTATTTT.

This chain connects TRBV6-6 to TRBJ2-2; D may be TRBD2 (6 bases). Germline V CDR1 and CDR2: MNHNY, SVGAGI (reference sequence). The CDR3 is made up of 16 amino acids. With 2 bases removed from V and 0 bases from J, the gap between germline ends came to 10 bases. The CDR3 loop reads CASSYPAGTNTGELFF. CDR3 nucleotide sequence: TGTGCCAGCAGTTACCCCGCGGGAACGAACACCGGGGAGCTGTTTTTT.

This clonotype was seen at least ten times. The J gene is TRBJ1-4, the V gene TRBV29-1; D gene ambiguous. The CDR3 runs 12 residues. V was clipped by 2 bases and J by 8 bases, with 9 bases between them. Germline CDR1 and CDR2: SQVTM and ANQGSEA. The CDR3 loop is CSVELVREKLFF. The CDR3 DNA reads as TGCAGCGTTGAATTGGTCCGGGAAAAACTGTTTTTT.